These 28 T cell receptor beta chains share one sample of origin, sequenced in a study of OX40 agonist ivuxolimab in advanced cancers. The assay was immunoSEQ multiplex PCR, and TCRdb's table has in-frame clones only and misses some. Here the sample spans more than 65,000 clones, 88% being singletons. Source: CD4+ or CD8+ T cells sorted from blood, taken in a trial of the OX40 agonist ivuxolimab. The source is an adult with an advanced solid tumor such as melanoma, head and neck, liver or kidney cancer.

The chain employs TRBV10-3 and TRBJ1-5; D might be TRBD1 (5 bases). V lost 3 bases to trimming and J lost 5 bases, with 8 bases between them. The length of the CDR3 is 13 residues. CDR1 ENHRY and CDR2 SYGVKD come from the germline V gene. Here the CDR3 reads CAISERGYQPQHF. CDR3 DNA sequence: TGTGCCATCAGTGAACGGGGGTATCAGCCCCAGCATTTT.

This CDR3 is CASSLATAGYEQYF. The CDR3 DNA reads TGCGCCAGCAGCTTGGCCACAGCGGGGTACGAGCAGTACTTC. This chain uses TRBV5-1 with TRBJ2-7; 7 bases are shared with TRBD2. Trimming took 0 bases from V and 4 from J; bases not matched to a gene: 4. The CDR3 runs 14 residues. From germline, CDR1 is SGHRS and CDR2 YFSETQ.

The chain couples TRBV29-1 to TRBJ2-1; D possibly corresponds to TRBD1 (5 bases). This CDR3 is 11 amino acids long. Trimming pared 7 bases from V and 3 bases from J, leaving 7 bases between. The V gene's germline CDR1 is SQVTM and CDR2 ANQGSEA. CDR3 DNA sequence: TGCAGCGGGGGCGACTACAATGAGCAGTTCTTC. Translated: CSGGDYNEQFF.

The genes are TRBV18 and TRBJ1-1; a weak D match, TRBD1 (5 bases). V was trimmed by 5 bases and J by 0 bases, leaving 7 bases between them. CDR3 length: 13 residues. Germline-derived CDR1 and CDR2 are KGHSH and LQKENI. The chain's CDR3 is CASSRDVNTEAFF. In DNA, the CDR3 is TGTGCCAGCTCAAGGGACGTGAACACTGAAGCTTTCTTT. Using reference TRBV18 and TRBJ1-1 for the parts outside the CDR3, the full variable domain is NAGVMQNPRHLVRRRGQEARLRCSPMKGHSHVYWYRQLPEEGLKFMVYLQKENIIDESGMPKERFSAEFPKEGPSILRIQQVVRGDSAAYFCASSRDVNTEAFFGQGTRLTVV.

J is TRBJ2-3 and V is TRBV15; a possible D gene is TRBD2 (5 bases). The V gene's germline CDR1 is LNHNV and CDR2 YYDKDF (reference sequence). V lost 5 bases and J lost 3, with 9 bases in between. CDR3 length: 13 amino acids. CDR3 DNA sequence: TGTGCCACCAGCGGCGGGCTGACAGATACGCAGTATTTT. This sequence encodes CATSGGLTDTQYF. Looking up the rest from reference TRBV15 and TRBJ2-3 gives the full variable domain: DAMVIQNPRYQVTQFGKPVTLSCSQTLNHNVMYWYQQKSSQAPKLLFHYYDKDFNNEADTPDNFQSRRPNTSFCFLDIRSPGLGDTAMYLCATSGGLTDTQYFGPGTRLTVL.

In this sample, this clone turned up once. The chain couples TRBV7-9 to TRBJ1-1; 9 positions agree with TRBD1. Germline V gene lookup returns CDR1 SEHNR and CDR2 FQNEAQ (reference sequence). Trimming took 0 bases from V and 5 from J; bases not matched to a gene: 1. The CDR3 has 14 residues. The CDR3 DNA reads TGTGCCAGCAGCTTAGCCGGGACAGGGACTGAAGCTTTCTTT. The encoded protein is CASSLAGTGTEAFF.

The chain couples TRBV5-6 to TRBJ2-2; unclear D gene. The CDR3 loop spans 12 amino acids. V dropped 5 bases and J dropped 6 bases, with 8 bases sitting between them. The germline gives CDR1 SGHDT, CDR2 YYEEEE. DNA for the CDR3: TGTGCCAGCAGAAAAGTGTCCGGGGAGCTGTTTTTT. Protein: CASRKVSGELFF.

Only one count was recorded for this clone. The CDR3 region is CASSAPVSTDTQYF. The CDR3 DNA reads TGTGCCAGTAGTGCGCCCGTATCCACAGATACGCAGTATTTT. The V gene is TRBV19, the J gene TRBJ2-3; D is unclear. With 5 bases removed from V and 2 bases from J, the gap between germline ends came to 11 bases. This CDR3 comprises 14 residues. CDR1 and CDR2 (germline): LNHDA, SQIVND (reference sequence). Variable domain in full (rest from reference TRBV19 and TRBJ2-3): DGGITQSPKYLFRKEGQNVTLSCEQNLNHDAMYWYRQDPGQGLRLIYYSQIVNDFQKGDIAEGYSVSREKKESFPLTVTSAQKNPTAFYLCASSAPVSTDTQYFGPGTRLTVL.

This chain connects TRBV5-1 to TRBJ2-5; 11 bases are shared with TRBD1. The CDR3 sequence is 16 residues long. V was pared by 3 bases and J by 3 bases, with 7 bases of the junction left unmatched. Germline V lookup: CDR1 SGHRS, CDR2 YFSETQ. The CDR3 is CASSSGTGGNKETQYF. The CDR3 bases are TGCGCCAGCAGCTCTGGGACAGGGGGTAATAAAGAGACCCAGTACTTC.

J is TRBJ1-2 and V is TRBV6-6, with 12 bases identical to TRBD1. The CDR3 length is 16 residues. CDR1 and CDR2 from the germline V gene are MNHNY and SVGAGI (reference sequence). The trim removed 6 bases at V and 4 bases at J, leaving 9 bases unmatched. The CDR3 here is CASSPRDRGQVYGYTF. The CDR3 nucleotides read TGTGCCAGCAGCCCCCGGGACAGGGGGCAAGTCTATGGCTACACCTTC.

A word on this clone: One end of the junction varies from germline; a read error may be responsible. CDR3 DNA sequence: TGTGCCAGCAGCTTGGGACAGGGGGCGGAAAGCCGCTTT. It translates to CASSLGQGAESRF. The chain recombines TRBV7-2 with TRBJ1-1, with 12 positions matching TRBD1. From germline, CDR1 is SGHTA and CDR2 FQGNSA. The CDR3 consists of 13 residues.

The chain combines TRBV5-4 with TRBJ2-1; no definite D call. V was cut by 0 bases and J by 10 bases, with 8 bases left in between. This CDR3 is 12 amino acids long. Looked up from germline, CDR1 is SGHNT and CDR2 is YYREEE (reference sequence). The CDR3 region has the DNA TGTGCCAGCAGCTTGGGTTTTCCCGAGCAGTTCTTC. Its protein product is CASSLGFPEQFF.

The rearrangement links TRBV19 to TRBJ1-3; 8 bases fit TRBD1. V gave up 6 bases and J gave up 2 bases; unmatched junction bases: 9. The CDR3 is made up of 16 amino acids. CDR1 and CDR2 (germline): LNHDA, SQIVND (reference sequence). Here the CDR3 reads CASREGQDLTGNTIYF. CDR3 coding DNA: TGTGCCAGTAGGGAGGGACAGGACCTTACTGGAAACACCATATATTTT.

The chain links TRBV19 to TRBJ2-1; 8 bases agree with TRBD2. The CDR3 runs to 17 residues. J was trimmed by 6 bases and V by 7 bases; bases with no gene match: 17. Germline CDR1 is LNHDA and CDR2 is SQIVND (reference sequence). This CDR3 is CASTTTWSGGKGNEQFF. The CDR3 nucleotides read TGTGCCAGTACTACAACGTGGTCGGGGGGGAAGGGCAATGAGCAGTTCTTC.

This clone was found once. This rearrangement joins TRBV6-1 to TRBJ1-6, with TRBD1 identical over 10 bases. V lost 4 bases and J lost 7; bases outside the gene matches: 1. The V gene's germline CDR1 is MNHNS and CDR2 SASEGT. CDR3 length: 14 residues. CDR3 loop: CASSAGQGNSPLHF. The CDR3 coding sequence is TGTGCCAGCAGTGCGGGACAGGGGAATTCACCCCTCCACTTT.

This chain joins TRBV19 and TRBJ1-5, with 7 bases that match TRBD1. V gave up 0 bases and J gave up 4 bases; unmatched junction bases: 3. Germline V gene data show CDR1 as LNHDA and CDR2 as SQIVND (reference sequence). The CDR3 is 15 residues long. The CDR3 coding sequence is TGTGCCAGTAGTATAGAGGGACAGTCAAATCAGCCCCAGCATTTT. This codes for CASSIEGQSNQPQHF.

This clone was found a few times. V gene TRBV7-9 combines with J gene TRBJ1-5, with 8 bases that match TRBD1. V lost 5 bases and J lost 5; bases outside the gene matches: 2. In germline, CDR1 is SEHNR, CDR2 FQNEAQ (reference sequence). The CDR3 contains 13 residues. In nucleotides, the CDR3 is TGTGCCAGCAGCCAGGACAGGGATCAGCCCCAGCATTTT. It encodes CASSQDRDQPQHF.

This clone was observed once. CDR3 loop: CASSLIPLRDTGELFF. The DNA for the CDR3 is TGTGCCAGCAGCTTGATCCCCTTGAGGGACACCGGGGAGCTGTTTTTT. The chain recombines TRBV5-5 with TRBJ2-2; D possibly corresponds to TRBD2 (5 bases). V was cut by 1 base and J by 3 bases, with 13 bases left in between. Germline V gene data show CDR1 as SGHKS and CDR2 as YYEKEE (reference sequence). This CDR3 contains 16 residues.

This chain links TRBV11-1 with TRBJ2-7, with 11 bases aligning to TRBD1. The ends lost 5 bases at V and 6 bases at J; junction bases unmatched: 6. The CDR3 runs to 14 residues. CDR1 and CDR2 from the germline V gene are SGHAT and FQDESV (reference sequence). The CDR3 region is CASSQRTGGGEQYF. CDR3 in DNA: TGTGCCAGCAGCCAACGGACAGGGGGCGGCGAGCAGTACTTC.

The rearrangement joins TRBV18 to TRBJ1-6, with D possibly matching TRBD1 (6 bases). This CDR3 has 15 amino acids. Trimming removed 3 bases at V and 5 bases at J, with 11 bases between. CDR1 KGHSH and CDR2 LQKENI come from the germline V gene. CDR3 amino acids: CASSPPGANNSPLHF. CDR3 nucleotide sequence: TGTGCCAGCTCACCTCCGGGGGCCAATAATTCACCCCTCCACTTT. Full variable domain (outside the CDR3, taken from reference TRBV18 and TRBJ1-6): NAGVMQNPRHLVRRRGQEARLRCSPMKGHSHVYWYRQLPEEGLKFMVYLQKENIIDESGMPKERFSAEFPKEGPSILRIQQVVRGDSAAYFCASSPPGANNSPLHFGNGTRLTVT.

This clone occurred a few times. This chain uses TRBV5-1 with TRBJ1-2; 7 bases fit TRBD1. Germline values: CDR1 SGHRS, CDR2 YFSETQ. CDR3 length: 14 residues. V lost 0 bases, J lost 3 bases, and 2 bases stayed unmatched. CDR3: CASSLDRGDYGYTF. As DNA, the CDR3 is TGCGCCAGCAGCTTGGACAGGGGCGACTATGGCTACACCTTC.

This clone was counted once. V usage is TRBV11-2 and J usage is TRBJ2-7, with D uncertain. CDR3 length: 15 residues. CDR1 and CDR2 (germline): SGHAT, FQNNGV. Trimming removed 3 bases at V and 0 bases at J, with 12 bases between. The CDR3 sequence: CASSFPVRSSYEQYF. The CDR3 DNA sequence: TGTGCCAGCAGCTTCCCCGTGAGGAGCTCCTACGAGCAGTACTTC.

This rearrangement joins TRBV14 to TRBJ2-5, with D tentatively TRBD1 (7 bases). Germline CDR1 reads SGHDN; CDR2 reads FVKESK. With 4 bases removed from V and 4 bases from J, the gap between germline ends came to 13 bases. CDR3 length equals 14 residues. CDR3 nucleotides: TGTGCCAGCAGCCCAAGGCAGGGGGGAGAGACCCAGTACTTC. Translated: CASSPRQGGETQYF.

This clone was seen only once. The chain is built from TRBV5-4 and TRBJ1-1, with D unresolved. CDR1 SGHNT and CDR2 YYREEE come from the germline V gene (reference sequence). Trimming took 0 bases from V and 4 from J, leaving 10 bases between them. CDR3 length equals 14 residues. CDR3 DNA: TGTGCCAGCAGCTTGGACAACGTGGGCACTGAAGCTTTCTTT. Protein: CASSLDNVGTEAFF. The full variable domain, in which reference TRBV5-4 and TRBJ1-1 provide the parts outside the CDR3, is ETGVTQSPTHLIKTRGQQVTLRCSSQSGHNTVSWYQQALGQGPQFIFQYYREEENGRGNFPPRFSGLQFPNYSSELNVNALELDDSALYLCASSLDNVGTEAFFGQGTRLTVV.

Judged by abundance, this clone is medium-sized. The CDR3 is CASSFNSGNTIYF. The CDR3 coding sequence is TGTGCCAGCAGCTTTAACTCTGGAAACACCATATATTTT. The rearrangement links TRBV11-2 to TRBJ1-3, with no clear D. Per the germline V gene, CDR1 is SGHAT and CDR2 is FQNNGV. V dropped 3 bases and J dropped 0 bases, with 3 bases sitting between them. This CDR3 contains 13 residues.

This chain joins TRBV5-6 and TRBJ2-3; tentatively, D is TRBD1 (6 bases). V gave up 1 base and J gave up 2 bases, with 11 bases separating them. The CDR3 runs 15 residues. Germline V gene sequence: CDR1 SGHDT, CDR2 YYEEEE. For the CDR3, the DNA is TGTGCCAGCAGCTTGCGGTGGGGGCTCACAGATACGCAGTATTTT. Translation: CASSLRWGLTDTQYF.

The CDR3 coding sequence is TGCGCCAGCAGCGAGGGAAACCAAGAGACCCAGTACTTC. This gives the protein CASSEGNQETQYF. The rearrangement uses TRBV5-1 and TRBJ2-5, with a tentative D call TRBD2 (5 bases). The CDR3 has 13 residues. Germline V lookup: CDR1 SGHRS, CDR2 YFSETQ. V was trimmed by 4 bases and J by 0 bases, leaving 7 bases between them.

The V and J genes are TRBV18 and TRBJ2-3; a possible D gene is TRBD2 (5 bases). This CDR3 has 15 amino acids. V dropped 4 bases and J dropped 1 base, with 12 bases sitting between them. Germline lookup yields CDR1 KGHSH and CDR2 LQKENI. This CDR3 is CASSLSYGGTDTQYF. CDR3 in DNA: TGTGCCAGCTCACTCTCGTACGGGGGCACAGATACGCAGTATTTT.